The present T cell receptor (beta chain) was sequenced within a study of T cell responses to AZD1222 COVID-19 vaccine. At the level of the study: The analysis combined second doses at about 4 or about 12 weeks.

Study-level points and caveats: Baseline serology detected seropositivity in only a handful of AZD1222 recipients. Regions left unmutated in variants are reportedly the target of nearly half of spike-specific TCRs.

V was cut by 6 bases and J by 5 bases, with 13 bases left in between. Germline loops: CDR1 SQVTM, CDR2 ANQGSEA. The CDR3 loop spans 13 amino acids. This clone came up a few times. What it binds is not known. The method was immunoSEQ multiplex PCR; TCRdb's version includes in-frame clones alone and lacks a portion of them. This table has some 150,000 clones, around nine tenths appearing once. The receptor's source is an adult in good health. This rearrangement joins TRBV29-1 to TRBJ2-2; TRBD1 might be the D (7 bases). Sequencing used peripheral blood, obtained on day 0 of AZD1222 vaccination. CDR3 in DNA: TGCAGCGTAAATCAGGGGGGTACCGGGGAGCTGTTTTTT. Translating it yields CSVNQGGTGELFF.